These 30 T cell receptor delta chains were all obtained from the same sample, sequenced in a study of gamma-delta chains in newborns, infants, children. TCRdb re-called the reads through CATT. Of more than 2,000 delta-chain clones listed, about 1% are singletons. The sample was blood. These receptors came from a child who was a newborn, infant or young child, either healthy, febrile or measles-vaccinated (not recorded which).

About this clone itself: Given a far larger clone just one base away, this is likely a sequencing read error. Distinct nucleotide sequences in the sample also encode this CDR3. V gene TRDV2 combines with J gene TRDJ2; 8 nucleotides line up with TRDD3. The CDR3 spans 15 residues. Per germline, CDR1 GEAIGNYY and CDR2 EKD. The J segment lost 3 bases and the V segment lost 0 bases, leaving 2 bases of the junction unmatched. The CDR3 coding sequence is TGTGCCTGTGACACCCTGGGGGACATGACAGCACAACTCTTCTTT. This gives the protein CACDTLGDMTAQLFF.

With regard to this clone: This likely traces to a read error, being one base from a far larger clone. The sample contains more than one DNA sequence encoding this CDR3. The CDR3 sequence is CACDLLGDWSSWDTRQMFF. The CDR3 bases are TGTGCCTGTGACTTACTGGGAGATTGGAGCTCCTGGGACACCCGACAGATGTTTTTC. The chain is built from TRDV2 and TRDJ3; D possibly corresponds to TRDD3 (6 bases). V lost 3 bases to trimming and J lost 0 bases, with 17 bases between them. CDR1 and CDR2 (germline): GEAIGNYY, EKD. The CDR3 extends over 19 amino acids.

Note on this clone: A much bigger clone sits one base away, suggesting this may be a read error. This CDR3 is also generated by other DNA sequences in the sample. The V gene is TRDV2, the J gene TRDJ3; 13 nucleotides line up with TRDD3. After removal of 7 bases from V and 0 bases from J, the junction contained 17 bases not matched to a gene. Germline V gene lookup returns CDR1 GEAIGNYY and CDR2 EKD. CDR3 length: 22 residues. The CDR3 loop is CACDPSVLGDTGSSWDTRQMFF. CDR3 DNA sequence: TGTGCCTGCGACCCCTCCGTACTGGGGGATACGGGAAGCTCCTGGGACACCCGACAGATGTTTTTC.

This clone was counted between two and nine times. This may come from a read error, since a much larger clone is one base off. This chain links TRDV2 with TRDJ3, with 9 bases that match TRDD3. The CDR3 extends over 21 amino acids. Germline CDR1 and CDR2: GEAIGNYY and EKD. Written as DNA, the CDR3 is TGTGCCTGTGGCACCGCCGTACTGGGGGACAGCCCTACCTGGGACACCCGACAGATGTTTTTC. Translation: CACGTAVLGDSPTWDTRQMFF.

This clone was counted between two and nine times. Just one base apart from a much larger clone, this may be a read error. Other DNA sequences in this specimen translate into the identical CDR3. The chain has TRDV2 and TRDJ3, with D possibly TRDD3 on 5 matching bases. The CDR3 is 19 residues long. Germline assignment: CDR1 GEAIGNYY and CDR2 EKD. The CDR3 sequence is CACDPILGDLSWDTRQMFF. CDR3 bases: TGCGCCTGTGACCCCATACTAGGGGACCTCTCCTGGGACACCCGACAGATGTTTTTC.

This clone was seen a handful of times. Given a much more abundant clone one base away, this may be a read error. The genes are TRDV2 and TRDJ3; 13 nucleotides line up with TRDD3. The germline V gene encodes CDR1 GEAIGNYY and CDR2 EKD. CDR3 size: 20 residues. The CDR3 region is CACDITGGYGSSWDARQMFF. The CDR3 DNA is TGTGCCTGTGACATTACTGGGGGATACGGGAGCTCCTGGGACGCCCGACAGATGTTTTTC.

In regard to this clone: The likely explanation is a read error, given a far larger clone one base away. Different DNA sequences within this sample yield the same CDR3. This rearrangement joins TRDV2 to TRDJ2, with TRDD3 matching 8 bases. The trim removed 3 bases at V and 4 bases at J, leaving 6 bases unmatched. Germline V lookup: CDR1 GEAIGNYY, CDR2 EKD. The CDR3 runs to 15 residues. CDR3 sequence reads: CACDFLGDETAQLFF. CDR3 nucleotide sequence: TGTGCCTGTGACTTTCTGGGGGACGAGACAGCACAACTCTTCTTT.

As for this clone: Its ends do not fully match the called genes, so a read error is possible. The rearrangement joins TRDV1 to TRDJ2, with D tentatively TRDD2 (6 bases). The germline V gene has CDR1 TSWWSYY and CDR2 QGS. This CDR3 contains 19 residues. This chain's CDR3 is CALGDRTSSYGPLTAQPFF. CDR3 in DNA: TGTGCTCTTGGGGACCGAACTTCCTCTTACGGTCCCTTGACAGCACAACCCTTCTTT.

In the case of this clone: The protein in TCRdb stems from a much larger clone and differs at residue 11 from this DNA's translation, likely a read error; here the protein is translated from the DNA. The chain links TRDV2 to TRDJ1; 9 bases map to TRDD3. V was pared by 3 bases and J by 2 bases, with 15 bases of the junction left unmatched. This CDR3 has 18 residues. The germline V gene encodes CDR1 GEAIGNYY and CDR2 EKD. The chain's CDR3 is CACDPLLGEDPWTDKLIF. The DNA for the CDR3 is TGTGCCTGTGACCCCCTACTGGGGGAGGACCCGTGGACCGATAAACTCATCTTT.

This clone was found a few times. The TCRdb protein comes from a much larger clone and disagrees with this DNA's translation at residue 10, likely due to a read error; the protein given here is derived from the DNA. J is TRDJ2 and V is TRDV2, with 12 bases matching TRDD3. Germline CDR1 and CDR2: GEAIGNYY and EKD. The CDR3 consists of 16 residues. The CDR3 here is CACEILGDTFTAQLFF. In nucleotides, the CDR3 is TGTGCCTGTGAAATACTGGGGGATACTTTTACAGCACAACTCTTCTTT.

As for this clone: A far larger clone is off by one base, so a read error is likely. The V and J genes are TRDV2 and TRDJ1; D is uncertain. The CDR3 extends over 11 amino acids. From germline, CDR1 is GEAIGNYY and CDR2 EKD. The CDR3 region is CACDYTDKLTF. The CDR3 DNA follows: TGTGCCTGTGACTACACCGATAAACTCACCTTT.

This clone showed up just a few times. One base separates it from a far larger clone, so it is likely a read error. Other DNA sequences within the sample encode an identical CDR3. This sequence joins TRDV2 and TRDJ2; D is perhaps TRDD3 (5 bases). Germline assignment: CDR1 GEAIGNYY and CDR2 EKD. The CDR3 length is 16 residues. The CDR3 DNA is TGCGCCTGTGACACCGTGGGGACTGCTTTGACAGCACAACTCTTCTTT. Translated: CACDTVGTALTAQLFF.

Only a few counts were recorded for this clone. With a far larger clone one base away, a read error is the likely cause. Other DNA sequences in the sample encode the same CDR3. The V call is TRDV2, the J call TRDJ1; 7 bases line up with TRDD3. CDR1 is GEAIGNYY, CDR2 EKD, per germline. The CDR3 is made up of 15 amino acids. The CDR3 is CACDTYGGYTDKLIF. DNA for the CDR3: TGTGCCTGCGACACCTACGGGGGATACACCGATAAACTCATCTTT.

This clone was recorded a few times. The protein recorded in TCRdb matches a much larger clone and deviates from this DNA's translation at residue 5, suggesting a read error; the protein here is obtained by translating the DNA. The gene calls are TRDV2 and TRDJ3; no firm D call. Germline loops: CDR1 GEAIGNYY, CDR2 EKD. V was pared by 3 bases and J by 0 bases, with 17 bases between. The CDR3 is made up of 19 amino acids. The CDR3 loop is CACDAESRYSSWDTRQMFF. The CDR3 coding sequence is TGTGCCTGTGACGCCGAAAGCCGCTATAGCTCCTGGGACACCCGACAGATGTTTTTC.

By sample share, this clone is large. This sample includes further DNA sequences coding for the same CDR3. J is TRDJ3 and V is TRDV2, with 13 nucleotides matching TRDD3. With V trimmed by 0 bases and J by 0 bases, 7 bases remained unmatched. This CDR3 contains 21 residues. Germline V lookup: CDR1 GEAIGNYY, CDR2 EKD. The CDR3 bases are TGTGCCTGTGACACCGTACTGGGGGATACGCGTAGCTCCTGGGACACCCGACAGATGTTTTTC. Protein sequence: CACDTVLGDTRSSWDTRQMFF.

A note on this clone: For this DNA, TCRdb reports the protein of a much larger clone, which diverges at residue 14, most likely from a read error; the protein presented here is translated directly from the DNA. V and J are TRDV2 and TRDJ1, with D perhaps matching TRDD3 (6 bases). CDR3 length: 15 residues. Per the germline V gene, CDR1 is GEAIGNYY and CDR2 is EKD. In nucleotides, the CDR3 is TGTGCCTGTGACGGACCGGGGGAGTACACCGATAAACTCACCTTT. Amino acid sequence: CACDGPGEYTDKLTF.

Points on this clone: This probably arose from a read error, given a far larger clone one base away. The same CDR3 arises from other DNA sequences in this sample as well. The chain combines TRDV2 with TRDJ3; 9 positions agree with TRDD3. In germline, CDR1 is GEAIGNYY, CDR2 EKD. The length of the CDR3 is 17 residues. CDR3 DNA: TGTGCCTGTGACAACTGGGGGAGCTCCTGGGACACCCGACAGATGTTCTTC. This translates into CACDNWGSSWDTRQMFF.

This clone was seen a handful of times. This probably arose from a read error, given a far larger clone one base away. Other DNA sequences in this specimen translate into the identical CDR3. The rearrangement uses TRDV2 and TRDJ2, with TRDD3 matching over 7 bases. The CDR3 runs to 15 residues. Germline V gives CDR1 GEAIGNYY, CDR2 EKD. V lost 3 bases to trimming and J lost 4 bases; unmatched junction nucleotides: 7. The CDR3 loop reads CACDLVGDRTAQLFF. The CDR3 DNA is TGTGCCTGTGACCTGGTGGGGGACCGGACAGCACAACTCTTCTTT.

Regarding this clone: A read error may explain this, as a much larger clone is one base away. The sample contains more than one DNA sequence encoding this CDR3. The V gene is TRDV2, the J gene TRDJ1; D may be TRDD3 (6 bases). The CDR3 has 15 residues. V was trimmed by 7 bases and J by 1 base, leaving 18 bases between them. Germline V gene lookup returns CDR1 GEAIGNYY and CDR2 EKD. CDR3 sequence reads: CACDAWGSSTDKLIF. CDR3 sequence (DNA): TGTGCCTGCGACGCTTGGGGGTCAAGCACCGATAAACTCATCTTT.

This clone was found a few times. This DNA's translation and the protein TCRdb lists, from a much larger clone, do not match at residue 6, likely due to a read error; the protein shown is translated from the DNA. The rearrangement links TRDV2 to TRDJ2; 7 bases are a match to TRDD3. Germline lookup yields CDR1 GEAIGNYY and CDR2 EKD. The CDR3 length is 14 residues. V dropped 3 bases and J dropped 5; count of bases not matched to a gene: 5. This chain's CDR3 is CACDLPGDTAQLFF. The CDR3 DNA reads TGTGCCTGTGACCTACCGGGGGATACAGCACAACTCTTCTTT.

This clone is hyperexpanded by share. The sample carries other DNA sequences with the same CDR3. The CDR3 loop reads CACDTLGDMTAQLFF. In DNA, the CDR3 is TGTGCCTGTGACACCCTGGGGGATATGACAGCACAACTCTTCTTT. This sequence joins TRDV2 and TRDJ2; 10 nucleotides line up with TRDD3. Germline lookup yields CDR1 GEAIGNYY and CDR2 EKD. J gave up 3 bases and V 0 bases, and 0 bases lay outside the gene matches. This CDR3 is built from 15 residues.

Points on this clone: A far larger clone is one nucleotide away, so this likely arose from a read error. The V and J genes are TRDV2 and TRDJ1; 11 bases map to TRDD3. TCRdb gives no J gene; it was assigned here by matching the DNA to germline. Unmatched junction bases numbered 5, after V lost 3 bases and J lost 0 bases. Germline V CDR1 and CDR2: GEAIGNYY, EKD. This CDR3 region has 16 residues. Here the CDR3 reads CACDVMGDTHTDKLIF. CDR3 nucleotides: TGTGCCTGTGACGTAATGGGGGATACGCACACCGATAAACTCATCTTT.

This clone was seen only a few times. A far larger clone is one nucleotide away, so this likely arose from a read error. Other DNA sequences in this specimen translate into the identical CDR3. This sequence joins TRDV2 and TRDJ3; 10 nucleotides match TRDD3. The CDR3 extends over 18 amino acids. Germline lookup yields CDR1 GEAIGNYY and CDR2 EKD. The CDR3 is CACDTVGDTSWDTRQMFF. The CDR3, as DNA: TGTGCCTGCGACACCGTGGGGGATACATCCTGGGACACCCGACAGATGTTTTTC.

A few counts support this clone. A much larger clone lies a single base off, so this may be a read error. This chain joins TRDV2 and TRDJ2; 9 nucleotides line up with TRDD3. Trimming took 3 bases from V and 6 from J; bases not matched to a gene: 10. Germline CDR1 and CDR2: GEAIGNYY and EKD. This CDR3 is built from 16 residues. The CDR3 DNA sequence: TGTGCCTGTGACGCCCTGGGGGATCAGAAGGCAGCACAACTCTTCTTT. Translated, it gives CACDALGDQKAAQLFF.

CDR3 nucleotide sequence: TGTGCCTGTGACAGACCGGGGGATGCTCTCTCCTGGGACACCCGACAGATGTTTTTC. It encodes CACDRPGDALSWDTRQMFF. The genes are TRDV2 and TRDJ3, with TRDD3 identical over 7 bases. The CDR3 length is 19 residues. Germline values: CDR1 GEAIGNYY, CDR2 EKD. J was trimmed by 0 bases and V by 2 bases; bases with no gene match: 9.

This clone was counted only a few times. A far larger clone is only one base removed, so a read error is likely. Other nucleotide sequences in the sample specify the same CDR3. This chain connects TRDV2 to TRDJ1; a possible D gene is TRDD3 (5 bases). Germline loops: CDR1 GEAIGNYY, CDR2 EKD. The CDR3 is made up of 14 amino acids. CDR3 coding DNA: TGTGCTTGTGACACCTTGGGGTACACCGATAAACTCATCTTT. This sequence encodes CACDTLGYTDKLIF.

This clone was detected only a few times. A much larger clone is a single base away; this may be a read error. The same CDR3 arises from other DNA sequences in this sample as well. V is TRDV2 and J is TRDJ3; TRDD3 aligns across 9 bases. V trimming: 0 bases; J trimming: 3 bases; junction bases outside the gene matches: 5. In germline, CDR1 is GEAIGNYY, CDR2 EKD. The CDR3 has 18 amino acids. The CDR3 nucleotides read TGTGCCTGTGACACCGTGCTGGGGGATGGCTGGGACACCCGACAGATGTTTTTC. Translating it yields CACDTVLGDGWDTRQMFF.

To note about this clone: The protein in TCRdb stems from a much larger clone and differs at residue 7 from this DNA's translation, likely a read error; here the protein is translated from the DNA. This chain uses TRDV2 with TRDJ3; D gene uncertain. The germline V gene encodes CDR1 GEAIGNYY and CDR2 EKD. The germline V and J ends were trimmed by 0 bases and 0 bases, with 14 bases remaining between them. There are 19 residues in the CDR3. The CDR3: CACDTLPGTSSWDTRQMFF. The CDR3 nucleotides read TGTGCCTGTGACACCTTACCGGGAACAAGCTCCTGGGACACCCGACAGATGTTTTTC.

On this clone: The TCRdb protein comes from a much larger clone and disagrees with this DNA's translation at residue 8, likely due to a read error; the protein given here is derived from the DNA. V and J are TRDV2 and TRDJ2; the match to TRDD3 covers 7 bases. V was pared by 2 bases and J by 1 base, with 3 bases of the junction left unmatched. Germline CDR1 and CDR2: GEAIGNYY and EKD. The CDR3 contains 15 residues. The CDR3 region has the DNA TGTGCCTGTGACATACTGGGGTATTTGACAGCACAACTCTTCTTT. This codes for CACDILGYLTAQLFF.

This clone was detected a few times. This probably arose from a read error, given a far larger clone one base away. This chain uses TRDV2 with TRDJ3, with 9 bases identical to TRDD3. Germline CDR1 reads GEAIGNYY; CDR2 reads EKD. There are 20 residues in the CDR3. J was trimmed by 0 bases and V by 1 base; bases with no gene match: 9. CDR3 loop: CACDTYWGTRSSWDTRQMFF. In DNA, the CDR3 is TGTGCCTGTGACACGTACTGGGGGACACGGAGCTCCTGGGACACCCGACAGATGTTTTTC.